This TCR beta chain was sequenced during a study of cytomegalovirus exposure and HLA in healthy donors. As for the study in general: Around 200 million T cells yielded approximately 100 million unique TCR beta sequences, as an earlier analysis found.

A word on this clone: Antigen: not known.

Notes on the study in general: Researchers reported in a later analysis that common viral pathogens appeared linked to several top clusters. For presence/absence analyses, sequencing depth was assumed to be roughly uniform across donors.

CDR1 and CDR2 (germline): SGDLS, YYNGEE. The length of the CDR3 is 16 residues. Trimming removed 5 bases from V and 4 bases from J; junction bases left unmatched: 8. The PCR employed 60 Vbeta primers together with 13 Jbeta primers. Under the authors' procedure: Roughly 12 million of tens of millions of unique TCR beta chains were shared, per a later count. The method was immunoSEQ multiplex PCR; TCRdb's version includes in-frame clones alone and lacks a portion of them. V, J and clone size derive from that table, while D and trimming were established from the DNA sequence. This sample's table has about 91,000 clones.

The chain carries TRBV9 and TRBJ1-6; 8 bases line up with TRBD1. This receptor was taken from a woman between 25 and 40 years old in good health and CMV-seronegative. What was sequenced was PBMCs. The CDR3 spells CASSPRDRTYNSPLHF. In DNA, the CDR3 is TGTGCCAGCAGTCCTCGGGACAGGACGTATAATTCACCCCTCCACTTT.